This T cell receptor (beta chain) is drawn from a study of T-cell reconstitution after alpha-beta-depleted transplantation in children. Study results and caveats: By one year post-transplant, T-cell counts and diversity largely arose from T cells that were newly produced.

V lost 4 bases to trimming and J lost 3 bases; unmatched junction nucleotides: 10. The germline V gene encodes CDR1 MDHEN and CDR2 SYDVKM. This CDR3 has 17 residues. About this clonotype itself: Its antigen is unidentified.

Unique molecular identifiers tagged the TCRbeta library. TCRdb used MiXCR to reprocess the PCR reads, holding one entry per CDR3 protein. This table holds about 210,000 distinct CDR3 sequences, roughly a sixth found once. The clonotype comes from a male patient aged 2 to 9 who had a stem cell transplant for acute lymphoblastic leukemia, so the T cells may come from the graft donor. The sample here was PBMCs, mostly from graft donor cells, taken 360 days after TCRalphabeta/CD19-depleted stem cell transplant. This sequence joins TRBV28 and TRBJ2-7; 12 bases are a match to TRBD2. DNA for the CDR3: TGTGCCAGCAGTTACCCCGTCACGACTAGCGGGGGCTACGAGCAGTACTTC. It codes for CASSYPVTTSGGYEQYF.